Below are 29 T cell receptor beta chains sequenced from a single sample in a study of Ad26.COV2.S vaccination and SARS-CoV-2 variants. TCRdb's copy holds only in-frame clones and misses some; the assay was immunoSEQ multiplex PCR. The sample yields about 280,000 clones, around 87% seen once. Described treatment: 15 to 20 received Ad26.COV2.S at low or high dose, single or two shots; a few received placebo; per-sample allocation not given. Day 63 after the first injection of vaccine or placebo was the sampling time. The material sequenced was peripheral blood, taken in a trial of Ad26.COV2.S vaccine versus placebo. All receptors come from a person between 18 and 65 years old who received the Ad26.COV2.S COVID-19 vaccine or a placebo.

The gene calls are TRBV5-1 and TRBJ2-1; D may be TRBD1 or TRBD2 (6 bases each). V was cut by 0 bases and J by 9 bases, with 13 bases left in between. The CDR3 contains 14 residues. Germline V gives CDR1 SGHRS, CDR2 YFSETQ. Here the CDR3 reads CASSLEGGRGEQFF. The CDR3 nucleotides are TGCGCCAGCAGCTTGGAGGGGGGTCGAGGTGAGCAGTTCTTC.

This chain joins TRBV5-6 and TRBJ2-5, with D possibly matching TRBD2 (5 bases). This CDR3 comprises 16 residues. Trimming cost V 2 bases and J 0 bases, with 14 bases left between them. Germline assignment: CDR1 SGHDT and CDR2 YYEEEE. In DNA, the CDR3 is TGTGCCAGCAGCTTAGCTGCCTGGGGAGACCAAGAGACCCAGTACTTC. Protein product: CASSLAAWGDQETQYF.

The chain employs TRBV12-3 or TRBV12-4 and TRBJ2-2; the match to TRBD1 covers 8 bases. J was trimmed by 7 bases and V by 8 bases; bases with no gene match: 6. The CDR3 covers 13 residues. The CDR3 nucleotides are TGTGCCAGCTCGGACAGGGAGAACGGGGAGCTGTTTTTT. This translates into CASSDRENGELFF.

CDR3 loop: CASSQVSYSGSSGNTIYF. The CDR3 DNA reads TGTGCCAGCAGCCAAGTTTCGTATTCGGGGAGCTCTGGAAACACCATATATTTT. The chain recombines TRBV4-2 with TRBJ1-3; no clear D gene. Trimming cost V 1 base and J 0 bases, with 16 bases left between them. The CDR3 length is 18 residues. From germline, CDR1 is LGHNA and CDR2 YNFKEQ.

As to this clone: At one end, the junction sequence differs from germline, possibly due to a read error. V is TRBV6-1 and J is TRBJ1-1, with 7 bases lining up with TRBD1. Per germline, CDR1 MNHNS and CDR2 SASEGT. The CDR3 is 14 amino acids. DNA for the CDR3: TGTGCCAGCAGTGAACGCAGGGGGAACGCTGAAGCTTTCTTT. Its translation: CASSERRGNAEAFF.

The CDR3 loop is CASSLGQGYLNEQFF. The CDR3 DNA sequence: TGTGCCAGCAGTTTAGGTCAAGGTTATCTCAATGAGCAGTTCTTC. The chain employs TRBV27 and TRBJ2-1, with D unresolved. The CDR3 extends over 15 amino acids. V was clipped by 2 bases and J by 6 bases, with 14 bases between them. The germline V gene has CDR1 MNHEY and CDR2 SMNVEV (reference sequence).

The chain combines TRBV5-4 with TRBJ2-3; TRBD2 aligns across 7 bases. CDR1 is SGHNT and CDR2 is YYREEE in the germline V gene (reference sequence). CDR3 length: 14 residues. The junction had 4 bases not matched to a gene; V was cut back by 2 bases and J by 4 bases. DNA of the CDR3: TGTGCCAGCAGCTTAGCGGGAATCCCAGATACGCAGTATTTT. Its protein is CASSLAGIPDTQYF.

This chain joins TRBV6-4 and TRBJ1-2; D might be TRBD1 (6 bases). Germline lookup yields CDR1 MRHNA and CDR2 SNTAGT. This CDR3 contains 15 residues. V dropped 6 bases and J dropped 8 bases, with 22 bases sitting between them. The CDR3 protein is CASSPMWGQTPGYTF. In DNA, the CDR3 is TGTGCCAGCAGCCCTATGTGGGGACAAACACCAGGCTACACCTTC.

In nucleotides, the CDR3 is TGTGCCAGCAGATACGGGGTTGGCGAGACCCAGTACTTC. Its translation: CASRYGVGETQYF. The chain links TRBV6-5 to TRBJ2-5; D is possibly TRBD2 (5 bases). CDR3 size: 13 residues. CDR1 and CDR2 (germline): MNHEY, SVGAGI. Trimming took 6 bases from V and 5 from J, leaving 13 bases between them.

This chain connects TRBV4-2 to TRBJ2-3; D might be TRBD2 (7 bases). The germline V and J ends were trimmed by 4 bases and 3 bases, with 26 bases remaining between them. Germline assignment: CDR1 LGHNA and CDR2 YNFKEQ. CDR3 length: 19 amino acids. DNA of the CDR3: TGTGCCAGCAGCCGCGCCCCTGGGGGGGCTGTTGTGGGGACAGATACGCAGTATTTT. Amino acids: CASSRAPGGAVVGTDTQYF.

This clone was seen a handful of times. The gene calls are TRBV27 and TRBJ1-5; 10 bases match TRBD1. The CDR3 has 15 amino acids. J lost 6 bases, V lost 4 bases, and 6 bases had no gene match. The germline gives CDR1 MNHEY, CDR2 SMNVEV (reference sequence). CDR3 nucleotides: TGTGCCAGCAGTTCGCTCCGGGACAGGGGTCAGCCCCAGCATTTT. Its translation is CASSSLRDRGQPQHF.

V usage is TRBV6-5 and J usage is TRBJ1-1; D unclear. Trimming stripped 7 bases from V and 4 bases from J, with 16 bases between. The germline CDR1 and CDR2 sequences are MNHEY and SVGAGI. The CDR3 is 14 residues long. The DNA of the CDR3 is TGTGCCAGCAACTATTTCGGGAGAGGCACTGAAGCTTTCTTT. Encoded protein: CASNYFGRGTEAFF.

The rearrangement uses TRBV5-4 and TRBJ2-7, with 12 bases identical to TRBD2. J was trimmed by 6 bases and V by 4 bases; bases with no gene match: 2. The CDR3 has 13 amino acids. Germline V gene sequence: CDR1 SGHNT, CDR2 YYREEE (reference sequence). CDR3 sequence reads: CASSVLAGGEQYF. CDR3 nucleotides: TGTGCCAGCAGCGTACTAGCGGGAGGCGAGCAGTACTTC.

The V call is TRBV12-3 or TRBV12-4, the J call TRBJ1-4; D not resolved. This CDR3 is built from 12 residues. Deletions cut 6 bases from V and 8 bases from J, with 10 bases between. The CDR3 loop is CASSNPGEKLFF. Here the CDR3 DNA reads TGTGCCAGCAGCAATCCCGGAGAAAAACTGTTTTTT.

This clone was recorded once. The rearrangement uses TRBV7-2 and TRBJ1-1, with TRBD1 matching over 8 bases. Trimming removed 7 bases from V and 3 bases from J; junction bases left unmatched: 7. The CDR3 runs 14 residues. From germline, CDR1 is SGHTA and CDR2 FQGNSA. The CDR3 is CASNVQGAHTEAFF. The CDR3 coding sequence is TGTGCCAGCAACGTTCAGGGGGCACACACTGAAGCTTTCTTT.

The rearrangement links TRBV28 to TRBJ1-5; D gene unclear. Germline V CDR1 and CDR2: MDHEN, SYDVKM. Trimming pared 8 bases from V and 4 bases from J, leaving 9 bases between. The CDR3 has 12 residues. The CDR3 spells CASLRLNQPQHF. Written as DNA, the CDR3 is TGTGCCAGCCTCCGACTGAATCAGCCCCAGCATTTT.

This chain connects TRBV5-1 to TRBJ1-2, with 8 bases aligning to TRBD1. CDR1 and CDR2 from the germline V gene are SGHRS and YFSETQ. The CDR3 is made up of 14 amino acids. J was trimmed by 8 bases and V by 2 bases; bases with no gene match: 8. The CDR3 region is CASSFGQGAGGYTF. The DNA for the CDR3 is TGCGCCAGCAGCTTCGGTCAGGGGGCAGGAGGCTACACCTTC.

This chain joins TRBV12-3 or TRBV12-4 and TRBJ1-6; D remains unclear. The CDR3 has 12 residues. V lost 3 bases to trimming and J lost 8 bases, with 5 bases between them. CDR3 nucleotide sequence: TGTGCCAGCAGTTTCATGGATTCACCCCTCCACTTT. Protein: CASSFMDSPLHF.

The chain uses TRBV12-3 or TRBV12-4 and TRBJ2-3, with D uncertain. CDR3 length: 12 residues. V was pared by 7 bases and J by 6 bases, with 11 bases between. The chain's CDR3 is CASTSVSDTQYF. The CDR3 nucleotides are TGTGCCAGCACCTCAGTGTCCGATACGCAGTATTTT.

The rearrangement joins TRBV9 to TRBJ2-1; TRBD2 might be the D (7 bases). This CDR3 has 16 amino acids. Trimming removed 4 bases at V and 0 bases at J, with 14 bases between. Germline CDR1 SGDLS, CDR2 YYNGEE. Here the CDR3 reads CASSFRGGRSYNEQFF. In DNA, the CDR3 is TGTGCCAGCAGCTTTCGCGGGGGCCGCTCCTACAATGAGCAGTTCTTC.

The genes are TRBV5-8 and TRBJ1-4; 7 bases match TRBD1. Unmatched junction bases numbered 7, after V lost 2 bases and J lost 6 bases. Germline lookup yields CDR1 SGHTS and CDR2 YDEGEE. The CDR3 totals 15 residues. CDR3 residues: CASSLVDRDDEKLFF. The CDR3 nucleotides are TGTGCCAGCAGCTTAGTTGACAGGGATGATGAAAAACTGTTTTTT.

This chain uses TRBV4-3 with TRBJ2-2, with D unresolved. V dropped 0 bases and J dropped 5 bases, with 16 bases sitting between them. The CDR3 spans 17 residues. CDR1 LGHNA and CDR2 YSLEER come from the germline V gene. CDR3 nucleotide sequence: TGCGCCAGCAGCCAAGAGCCCGAATTGTGGTCGACCGGGGAGCTGTTTTTT. Amino acids: CASSQEPELWSTGELFF.

The rearrangement uses TRBV6-5 and TRBJ1-2; TRBD1 agrees at 8 bases. This CDR3 contains 12 residues. Germline CDR1 MNHEY, CDR2 SVGAGI. V shed 8 bases and J 8 bases; nucleotides not matched to a gene: 7. The CDR3 DNA sequence: TGTGCCAGCGTCGGGGACAGGCAAGGCTACACCTTC. It translates to CASVGDRQGYTF.

The chain recombines TRBV11-2 with TRBJ2-7; tentatively, D is TRBD2 (6 bases). The CDR3 totals 16 residues. The germline V gene has CDR1 SGHAT and CDR2 FQNNGV. V gave up 4 bases and J gave up 2 bases, with 18 bases separating them. The CDR3 nucleotides read TGTGCCAGCAGCTCACTCCCGCGGGGCCCGACCTACGAGCAGTACTTC. Translated, it gives CASSSLPRGPTYEQYF.

J is TRBJ1-2 and V is TRBV28, with D perhaps TRBD1 (5 bases). Germline values: CDR1 MDHEN, CDR2 SYDVKM. The CDR3 loop spans 15 amino acids. The V and J ends lost 7 bases and 0 bases respectively, with 15 bases between them. This chain's CDR3 is CASKSQGYPNYGYTF. The CDR3 DNA reads TGTGCCAGCAAAAGTCAGGGATATCCTAACTATGGCTACACCTTC.

This clone appeared a few times. This sample also contains other DNA sequences that code for the same CDR3. The CDR3 nucleotides are TGTGCCAGCAGTGAGGCAGGCCGGAACACTGAAGCTTTCTTT. This codes for CASSEAGRNTEAFF. The V gene is TRBV6-1, the J gene TRBJ1-1; D unresolved. V was clipped by 3 bases and J by 1 base, with 9 bases between them. CDR1 MNHNS and CDR2 SASEGT come from the germline V gene. The CDR3 covers 14 residues.

This clone appeared once. The chain recombines TRBV29-1 with TRBJ1-2; a weak D match, TRBD1 (5 bases). From germline, CDR1 is SQVTM and CDR2 ANQGSEA. Trimming stripped 2 bases from V and 4 bases from J, with 8 bases between. The CDR3 totals 12 residues. The CDR3 DNA reads TGCAGCGTTGAAACCCAGGGCTATGGCTACACCTTC. Protein product: CSVETQGYGYTF.

The chain couples TRBV6-6 to TRBJ1-2; weak D call: TRBD1 (6 bases). CDR1 is MNHNY and CDR2 is SVGAGI in the germline V gene (reference sequence). The CDR3 runs 12 residues. The germline V and J ends were trimmed by 5 bases and 4 bases, with 8 bases remaining between them. CDR3 residues: CASSAGVYGYTF. The CDR3 DNA reads as TGTGCCAGCAGTGCAGGGGTCTATGGCTACACCTTC.

The rearrangement uses TRBV9 and TRBJ1-2; no firm D call. The germline V and J ends were trimmed by 6 bases and 7 bases, with 22 bases remaining between them. Germline assignment: CDR1 SGDLS and CDR2 YYNGEE. The CDR3 consists of 15 residues. The CDR3 spells CASTGLTPLEGGYTF. Here the CDR3 DNA reads TGTGCCAGCACGGGGTTGACACCATTAGAGGGTGGCTACACCTTC.